Included here is one TCR beta chain sequence, with context. The antigen is undetermined. Repertoires were generated with immunoSEQ multiplex PCR, while TCRdb's copy carries only in-frame clones and drops some. The profile shows 52,000 or so clones, almost 85% of them singletons. V shed 2 bases and J shed 3 bases, with 5 bases lying between them. Germline CDR1 and CDR2: SGHNT and YENEEA. The CDR3 is 13 amino acids. The sample is drawn from a study of radiotherapy plus CTLA-4 blockade in lung cancer. Whole-study context: An objective response was seen in around 17% of patients, and disease control in roughly 28%. Findings and caveats of the study: The study found tumor-derived TCR clones expanded in blood after radiotherapy plus ipilimumab. Reports state that early shifts in blood T cell clones, with interferon-beta, best predicted response.

Alongside CTLA-4 blockade with ipilimumab, patients with chemo-refractory metastatic non-small-cell lung cancer received focal radiation. The chain uses TRBV11-3 and TRBJ2-1; no reliable D call. The sequence was obtained from a human donor with non-small cell lung cancer whose response to radiotherapy plus ipilimumab could not be evaluated. The sample was peripheral blood, taken from a patient treated with radiotherapy plus ipilimumab. The CDR3 here is CASSLNSYNEQFF. The CDR3 DNA is TGTGCCAGCAGCTTAAACAGCTACAATGAGCAGTTCTTC.